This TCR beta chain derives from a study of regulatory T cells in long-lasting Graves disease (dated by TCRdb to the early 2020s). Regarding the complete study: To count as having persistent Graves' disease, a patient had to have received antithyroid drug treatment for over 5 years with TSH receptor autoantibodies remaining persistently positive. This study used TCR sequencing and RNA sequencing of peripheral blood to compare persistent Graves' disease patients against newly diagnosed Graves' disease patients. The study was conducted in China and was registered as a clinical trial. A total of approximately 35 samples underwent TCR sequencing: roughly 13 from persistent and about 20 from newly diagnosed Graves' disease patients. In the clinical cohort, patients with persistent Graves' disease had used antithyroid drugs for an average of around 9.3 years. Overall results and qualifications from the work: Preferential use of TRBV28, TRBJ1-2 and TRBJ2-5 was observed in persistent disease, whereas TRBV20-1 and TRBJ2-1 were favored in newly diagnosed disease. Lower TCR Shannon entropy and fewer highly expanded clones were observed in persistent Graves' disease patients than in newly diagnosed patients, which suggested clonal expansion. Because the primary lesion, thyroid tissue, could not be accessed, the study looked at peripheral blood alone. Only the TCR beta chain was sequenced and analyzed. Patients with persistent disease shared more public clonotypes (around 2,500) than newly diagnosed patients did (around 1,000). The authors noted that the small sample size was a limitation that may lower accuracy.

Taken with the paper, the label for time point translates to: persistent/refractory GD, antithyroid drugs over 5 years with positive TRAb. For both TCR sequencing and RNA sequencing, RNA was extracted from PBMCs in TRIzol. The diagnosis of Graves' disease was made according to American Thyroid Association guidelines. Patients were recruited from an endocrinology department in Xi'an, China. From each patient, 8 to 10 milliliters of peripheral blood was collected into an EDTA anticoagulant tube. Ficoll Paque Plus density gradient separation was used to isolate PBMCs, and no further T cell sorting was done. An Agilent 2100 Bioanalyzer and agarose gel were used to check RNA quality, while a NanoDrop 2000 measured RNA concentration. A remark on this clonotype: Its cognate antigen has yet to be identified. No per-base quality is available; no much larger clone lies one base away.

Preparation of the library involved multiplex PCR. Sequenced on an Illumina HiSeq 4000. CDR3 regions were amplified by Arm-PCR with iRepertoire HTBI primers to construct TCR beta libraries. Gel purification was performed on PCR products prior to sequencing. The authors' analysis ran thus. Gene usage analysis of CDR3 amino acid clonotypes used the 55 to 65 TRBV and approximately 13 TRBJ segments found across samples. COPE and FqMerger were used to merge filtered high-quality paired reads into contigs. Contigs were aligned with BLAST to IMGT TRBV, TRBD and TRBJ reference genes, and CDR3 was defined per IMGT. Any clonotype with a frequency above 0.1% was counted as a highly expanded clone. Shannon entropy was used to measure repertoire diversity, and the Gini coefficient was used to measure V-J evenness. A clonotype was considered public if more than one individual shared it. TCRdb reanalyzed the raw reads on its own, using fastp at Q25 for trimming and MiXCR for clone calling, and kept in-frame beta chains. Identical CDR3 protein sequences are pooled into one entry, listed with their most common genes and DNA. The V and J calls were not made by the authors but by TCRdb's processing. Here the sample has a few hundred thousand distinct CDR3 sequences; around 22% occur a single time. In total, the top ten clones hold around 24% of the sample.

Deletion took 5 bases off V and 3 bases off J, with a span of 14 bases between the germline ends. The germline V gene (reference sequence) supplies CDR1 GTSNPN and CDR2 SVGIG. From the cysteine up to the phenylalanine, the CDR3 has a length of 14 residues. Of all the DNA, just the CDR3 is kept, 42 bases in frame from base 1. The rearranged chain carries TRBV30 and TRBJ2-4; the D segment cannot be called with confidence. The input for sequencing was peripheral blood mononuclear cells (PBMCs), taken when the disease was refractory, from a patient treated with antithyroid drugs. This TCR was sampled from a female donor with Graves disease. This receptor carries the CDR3 CAWLHGPDKNIQYF. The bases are TGTGCCTGGCTACACGGTCCAGACAAAAACATTCAGTACTTC.